The 4 T cell receptor beta chains given below trace back to one sample, sequenced in a study of T cell responses to AZD1222 COVID-19 vaccine. TCRdb's copy holds only in-frame clones and misses some; the assay was immunoSEQ multiplex PCR. The repertoire holds about 85,000 clones, 86% seen once, with roughly 7.5% in the top ten. Sequenced here: peripheral blood, sampled on day 0 of AZD1222 vaccination. These TCRs come from an adult in good health.

This rearrangement joins TRBV5-6 to TRBJ1-6; possible D gene TRBD1, 5 bases. V was shortened by 5 bases and J by 7 bases, with 13 bases between the two germline ends. Per the germline V gene, CDR1 is SGHDT and CDR2 is YYEEEE. The CDR3 has 14 amino acids. CDR3 DNA: TGTGCCAGCAGTAGTGGGACGGGGAATTCACCCCTCCACTTT. Translating it yields CASSSGTGNSPLHF.

This clone was detected once. This chain uses TRBV11-2 with TRBJ1-6; D ambiguous. V lost 4 bases and J 4 bases, leaving 8 bases between the germline ends. Germline loops: CDR1 SGHAT, CDR2 FQNNGV. The CDR3 contains 14 residues. This CDR3 is CASSSQAYNSPLHF. In DNA, the CDR3 is TGTGCCAGCAGCTCACAAGCGTATAATTCACCCCTCCACTTT.

The chain is built from TRBV7-2 and TRBJ2-7; D unclear. Trimming pared 4 bases from V and 4 bases from J, leaving 5 bases between. The CDR3 totals 11 residues. Germline-derived CDR1 and CDR2 are SGHTA and FQGNSA. CDR3 nucleotide sequence: TGTGCCAGCAGCTCACGATACGAGCAGTACTTC. It encodes CASSSRYEQYF.

In the case of this clone: One end of the junction varies from germline; a read error may be responsible. The CDR3 protein is CASSPTRLVRYAQYF. In DNA form, the CDR3 reads TGTGCCAGCAGCCCCACGCGACTAGTGCGCTACGCGCAGTACTTC. The chain joins TRBV14 to TRBJ2-7; TRBD2 might be the D (6 bases). CDR1 and CDR2 from the germline V gene are SGHDN and FVKESK. The CDR3 is 15 amino acids.